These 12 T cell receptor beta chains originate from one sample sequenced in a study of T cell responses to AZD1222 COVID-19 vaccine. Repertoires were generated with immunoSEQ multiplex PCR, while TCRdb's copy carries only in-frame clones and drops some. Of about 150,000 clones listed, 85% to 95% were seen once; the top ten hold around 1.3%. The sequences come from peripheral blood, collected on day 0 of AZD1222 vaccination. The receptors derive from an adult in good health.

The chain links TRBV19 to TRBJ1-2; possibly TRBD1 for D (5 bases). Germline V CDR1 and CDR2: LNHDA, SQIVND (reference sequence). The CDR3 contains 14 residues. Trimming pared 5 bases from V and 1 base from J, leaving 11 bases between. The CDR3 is CASSPPGGNYGYTF. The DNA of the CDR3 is TGTGCCAGTAGTCCCCCGGGGGGTAACTATGGCTACACCTTC.

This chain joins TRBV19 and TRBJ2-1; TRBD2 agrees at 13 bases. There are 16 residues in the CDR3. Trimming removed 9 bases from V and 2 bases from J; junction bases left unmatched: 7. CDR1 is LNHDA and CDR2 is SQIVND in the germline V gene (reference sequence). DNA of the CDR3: TGTGCCAGCCGGACTAGCGGGGGCCATCCCTACAATGAGCAGTTCTTC. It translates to CASRTSGGHPYNEQFF.

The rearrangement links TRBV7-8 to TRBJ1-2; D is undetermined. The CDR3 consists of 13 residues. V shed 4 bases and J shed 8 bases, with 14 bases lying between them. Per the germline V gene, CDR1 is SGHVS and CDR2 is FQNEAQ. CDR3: CASSSEISNGYTF. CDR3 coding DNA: TGTGCCAGCAGCTCCGAGATCAGCAACGGCTACACCTTC. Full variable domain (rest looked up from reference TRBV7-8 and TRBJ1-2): GAGVSQSPRYKVAKRGQDVALRCDPISGHVSLFWYQQALGQGPEFLTYFQNEAQLDKSGLPSDRFFAERPEGSVSTLKIQRTQQEDSAVYLCASSSEISNGYTFGSGTRLTVV.

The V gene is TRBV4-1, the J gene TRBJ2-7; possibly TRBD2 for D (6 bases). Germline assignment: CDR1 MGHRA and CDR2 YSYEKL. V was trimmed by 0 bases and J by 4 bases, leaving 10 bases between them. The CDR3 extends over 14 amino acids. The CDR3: CASSQDHGLYEQYV. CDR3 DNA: TGCGCCAGCAGCCAAGATCACGGACTATACGAGCAGTACGTC.

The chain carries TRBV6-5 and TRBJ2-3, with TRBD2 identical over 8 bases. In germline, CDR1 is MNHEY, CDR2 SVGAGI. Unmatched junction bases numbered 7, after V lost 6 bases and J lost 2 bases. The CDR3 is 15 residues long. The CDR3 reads CASSPLAAITDTQYF. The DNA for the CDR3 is TGTGCCAGCAGCCCACTAGCGGCCATCACAGATACGCAGTATTTT.

This CDR3 reads CASSQVLAGGPNEQFF. The CDR3 DNA reads TGCGCCAGCAGCCAGGTTCTAGCGGGGGGGCCGAATGAGCAGTTCTTC. V is TRBV4-1 and J is TRBJ2-1; 12 bases map to TRBD2. The trim removed 3 bases at V and 7 bases at J, leaving 7 bases unmatched. The germline V gene has CDR1 MGHRA and CDR2 YSYEKL. The CDR3 is 16 amino acids.

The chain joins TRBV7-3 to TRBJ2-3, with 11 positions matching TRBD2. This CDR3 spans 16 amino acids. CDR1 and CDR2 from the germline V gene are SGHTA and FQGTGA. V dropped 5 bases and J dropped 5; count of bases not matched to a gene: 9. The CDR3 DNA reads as TGTGCCAGCAGCATGGGACTAGCGGAGGGGCAAGATACGCAGTATTTT. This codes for CASSMGLAEGQDTQYF.

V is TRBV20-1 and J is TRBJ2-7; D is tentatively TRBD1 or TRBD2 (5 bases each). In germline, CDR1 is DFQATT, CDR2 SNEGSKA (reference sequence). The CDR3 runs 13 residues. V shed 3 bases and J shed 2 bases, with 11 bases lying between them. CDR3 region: CSASGQGPYEQYV. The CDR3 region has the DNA TGCAGTGCTAGTGGCCAGGGACCCTACGAGCAGTACGTC.

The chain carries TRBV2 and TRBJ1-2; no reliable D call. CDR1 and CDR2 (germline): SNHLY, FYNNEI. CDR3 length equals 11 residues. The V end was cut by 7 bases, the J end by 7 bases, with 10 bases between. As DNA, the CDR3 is TGTGCCAGCACCCCTAGAGGTGGCTACACCTTC. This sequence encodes CASTPRGGYTF.

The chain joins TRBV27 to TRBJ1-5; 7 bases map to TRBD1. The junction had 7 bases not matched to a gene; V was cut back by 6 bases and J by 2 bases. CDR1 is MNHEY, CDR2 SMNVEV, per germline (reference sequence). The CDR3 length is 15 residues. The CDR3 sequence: CASSDQGDGNQPQHF. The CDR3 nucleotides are TGTGCCAGCAGCGACCAGGGGGATGGCAATCAGCCCCAGCATTTT.

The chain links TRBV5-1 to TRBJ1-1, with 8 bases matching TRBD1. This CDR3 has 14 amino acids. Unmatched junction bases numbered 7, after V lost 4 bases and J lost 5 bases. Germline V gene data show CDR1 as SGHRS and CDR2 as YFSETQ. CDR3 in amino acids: CASSGWTGRTEAFF. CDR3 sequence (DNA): TGCGCCAGCAGCGGGTGGACAGGGAGGACTGAAGCTTTCTTT.

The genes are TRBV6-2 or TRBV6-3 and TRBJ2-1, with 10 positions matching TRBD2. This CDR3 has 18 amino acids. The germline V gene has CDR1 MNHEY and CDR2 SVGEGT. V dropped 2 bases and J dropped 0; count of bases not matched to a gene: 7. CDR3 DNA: TGTGCCAGCAGTTACCCGAGACCTAGCGGGAGCTCCTACAATGAGCAGTTCTTC. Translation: CASSYPRPSGSSYNEQFF.